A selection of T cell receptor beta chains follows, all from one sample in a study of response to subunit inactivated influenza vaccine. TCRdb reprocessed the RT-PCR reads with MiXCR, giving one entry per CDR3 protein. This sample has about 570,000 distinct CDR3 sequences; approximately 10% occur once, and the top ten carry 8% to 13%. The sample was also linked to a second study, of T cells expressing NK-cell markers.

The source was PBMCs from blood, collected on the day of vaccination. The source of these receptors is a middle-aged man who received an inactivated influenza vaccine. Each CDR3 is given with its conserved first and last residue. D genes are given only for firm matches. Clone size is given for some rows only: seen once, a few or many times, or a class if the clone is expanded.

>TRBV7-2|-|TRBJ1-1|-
TGTGCCAGCAGCTTAGATTTGGCAGGCCTGAGCACTGAAGCTTTCTTT
CASSLDLAGLSTEAFF
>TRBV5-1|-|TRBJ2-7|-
TGCGCCAGCAGCTTGGCGACTAGGGCGGACGAGCAGTACTTC
CASSLATRADEQYF
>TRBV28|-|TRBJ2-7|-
TGTGCCAGCAGCCGTCCAGCTGGGACCTACGAGCAGTACTTC
CASSRPAGTYEQYF
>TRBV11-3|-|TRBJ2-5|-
TGTGCCAGCATCACCGGGTCCCAGGGGGAGACCCAGTACTTC
CASITGSQGETQYF
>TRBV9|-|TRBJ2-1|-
TGTGCCAGCAGCGTAGATCCCAGCAATGAGCAGTTCTTC
CASSVDPSNEQFF
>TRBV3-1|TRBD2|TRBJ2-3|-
TGTGCCAGCAGGCCCACTAGCGGGGGAAGAGATACGCAGTATTTT
CASRPTSGGRDTQYF
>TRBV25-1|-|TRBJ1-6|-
TGTGCCAGCAGTGCGGGCTGGAATTCACCCCTCCACTTT
CASSAGWNSPLHF
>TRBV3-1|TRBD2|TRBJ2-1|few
TGTGCCAGCAGCCAAGTGACTAGCGGGACTCCCTACAATGAGCAGTTCTTC
CASSQVTSGTPYNEQFF
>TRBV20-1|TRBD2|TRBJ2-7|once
TGCAGTGCTATGAGGACTAGCGGGAGGTACGAGCAGTACTTC
CSAMRTSGRYEQYF
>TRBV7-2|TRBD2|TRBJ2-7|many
TGTGCCAGCAGCTATGGGCGGGTAGCGGGCTACGAGCAGTACTTC
CASSYGRVAGYEQYF
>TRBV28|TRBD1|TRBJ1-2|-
TGTGCCAGCAGTTCCCACAGGGGGCGAAGCTATGGCTACACCTTC
CASSSHRGRSYGYTF
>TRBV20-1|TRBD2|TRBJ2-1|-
TGCAGTGCTAGGTCCGGGACTAGCGGGAGGGCCTTGACCTACAATGAGCAGTTCTTC
CSARSGTSGRALTYNEQFF
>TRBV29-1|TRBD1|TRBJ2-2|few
TGCAGCGCTGGGGTCACAGGGGGCGGAAGCACCGGGGAGCTGTTTTTT
CSAGVTGGGSTGELFF
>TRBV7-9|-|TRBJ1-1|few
TGTGCCAGCAGCTTAGAAGAGGCGTTGGGCACTGAAGCTTTCTTT
CASSLEEALGTEAFF
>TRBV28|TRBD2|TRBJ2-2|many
TGTGCCAGCAGTTTGGTCGGGAGGCCCCTCACCGGGGAGCTGTTTTTT
CASSLVGRPLTGELFF
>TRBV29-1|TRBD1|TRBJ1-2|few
TGCAGCGTTGAAGATTGGGTTATGGACAGGGGATTTAACTATGGCTACACCTTC
CSVEDWVMDRGFNYGYTF
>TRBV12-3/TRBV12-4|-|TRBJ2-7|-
TGTGCCAGCAGGGATAGGAAGGGGACCTACGAGCAGTACTTC
CASRDRKGTYEQYF
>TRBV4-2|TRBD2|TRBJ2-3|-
TGTGCCAGCAGCCGGAGCGGGGAGGCCCCAGATACGCAGTATTTT
CASSRSGEAPDTQYF
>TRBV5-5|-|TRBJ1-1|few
TGTGCCAGCAGCTTGCTTCGGACACTAATGAACACTGAAGCTTTCTTT
CASSLLRTLMNTEAFF
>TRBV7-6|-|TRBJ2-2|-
TGTGCCAGCAGCTTACGGCAGGTCAACACCGGGGAGCTGTTTTTT
CASSLRQVNTGELFF
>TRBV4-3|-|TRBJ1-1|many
TGCGCCAGCAGCCAAGTTTCAGGAAGAGGGACTGAAGCTTTCTTT
CASSQVSGRGTEAFF
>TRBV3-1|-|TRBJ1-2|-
TGTGCCAGCAGCCAGTACCAGGGGAGTAGCTATGGCTACACCTTC
CASSQYQGSSYGYTF
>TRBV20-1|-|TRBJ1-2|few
TGCAGTGCTAGAGTGGAAGCGAGTGAAGGCTACACCTTC
CSARVEASEGYTF
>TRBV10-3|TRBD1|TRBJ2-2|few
TGTGCCATCAGTGAGTCGGGACAGGGCACCGGGGAGCTGTTTTTT
CAISESGQGTGELFF
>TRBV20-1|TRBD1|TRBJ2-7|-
TGCAGTGCTCTGACGGACAGGGGCCCTTACGAGCAGTACTTC
CSALTDRGPYEQYF
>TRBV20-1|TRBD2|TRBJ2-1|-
TGCAGTGCGCCGACTAGCGGGGGTGAGCAGTTCTTC
CSAPTSGGEQFF
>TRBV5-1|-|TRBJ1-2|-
TGCGCCAGCAGCTTGGGTACAGGGTCCGGGGAAGGCTACACCTTC
CASSLGTGSGEGYTF
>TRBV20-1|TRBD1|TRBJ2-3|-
TGCAGTTCTCCGGGTACAGGGGGAACAGATACGCAGTATTTT
CSSPGTGGTDTQYF
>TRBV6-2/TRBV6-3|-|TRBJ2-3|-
TGTGCCAGCAGCCCAGGGGTCAGTTACGCAGATACGCAGTATTTT
CASSPGVSYADTQYF
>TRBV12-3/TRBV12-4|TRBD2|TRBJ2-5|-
TGTGCCAGCAATCCGGGACTAAAAGAGGCGACCCAGTACTTC
CASNPGLKEATQYF
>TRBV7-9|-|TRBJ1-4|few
TGTGCCAGCAGCTCTATGTGGGGAGAAAAACTGTTTTTT
CASSSMWGEKLFF
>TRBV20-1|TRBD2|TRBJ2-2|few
TGCAGTGCTAGAGATCCTGAGACTAGCGCAATATTGGGATCCGGGGAGCTGTTTTTT
CSARDPETSAILGSGELFF
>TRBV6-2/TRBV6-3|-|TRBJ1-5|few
TGTGCCAGCAGATCCTATTTTAGCAATCAGCCCCAGCATTTT
CASRSYFSNQPQHF
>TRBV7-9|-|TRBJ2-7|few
TGTGCCAGCAGCTTAGGGGGGCTTCCTACCTACGAGCAGTACTTC
CASSLGGLPTYEQYF
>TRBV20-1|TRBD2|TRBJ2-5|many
TGCAGTGCTAATATACCGACTAGCGGGAGTAAGGAGACCCAGTACTTC
CSANIPTSGSKETQYF
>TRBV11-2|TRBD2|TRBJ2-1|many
TGTGCCAGCAGCTTAGGGGCCGGGTGGCTAGCGGGACGAAAGCATGAGCAGTTCTTC
CASSLGAGWLAGRKHEQFF
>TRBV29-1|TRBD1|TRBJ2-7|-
TGCAGCGTTGCGGGACAGGTAGAGCAGTACTTC
CSVAGQVEQYF
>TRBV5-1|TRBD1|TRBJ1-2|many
TGCGCCAGCAGCCTTGCACAGGGGGCCTATGGCTACACCTTC
CASSLAQGAYGYTF
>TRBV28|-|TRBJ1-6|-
TGTGCCAGCAGTCCCGGACATGGTAAATCACCCCTCCACTTT
CASSPGHGKSPLHF
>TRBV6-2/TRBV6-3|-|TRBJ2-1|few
TGTGCCAGCAGTTATGGGGGGGCTCATGAGCAGTTCTTC
CASSYGGAHEQFF
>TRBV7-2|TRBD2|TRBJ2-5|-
TGTGCCAGCAGCTTAGATGGCGGGGGGGCCGAGACCCAGTACTTC
CASSLDGGGAETQYF